This T cell receptor beta chain emerged from a study of blood T cell repertoires in COVID-19. Overall study: Collection of acute and convalescent COVID-19 samples took place in the United States, Italy and Spain. T cells, B-cell-depleted T cells, or PBMCs provided the cDNA or gDNA that served as material.

In the authors' methods: Using reference gene primer amplification, nucleated cell counts were estimated. Profiling relied on immunoSEQ multiplex PCR, and the TCRdb table lists in-frame clones only, not all of them. V, J and clone size are taken as reported in that table, and D and trimming were inferred from the DNA itself. The repertoire holds roughly 140,000 clones, with around 83% as singletons. The ends lost 4 bases at V and 2 bases at J; junction bases unmatched: 4. The CDR3 runs to 15 residues. CDR1 and CDR2 (germline): MNHEY, SVGAGI. The sequenced material came from peripheral blood. The clonotype comes from a man in his 60s with active or convalescent COVID-19. The V and J genes are TRBV6-5 and TRBJ1-2; 10 positions agree with TRBD1. The CDR3 DNA sequence: TGTGCCAGCAGTTGGCGGGACAGGGGAAACTATGGCTACACCTTC. It translates to CASSWRDRGNYGYTF.